This T cell receptor (beta chain) was recorded in a study of cytomegalovirus exposure and HLA in healthy donors. Study observations and caveats: Rarity characterized most TCR sequences, yet some public TCRs appeared in many donors. Altogether, 160 or so TCR beta chains were recorded as cytomegalovirus-associated.

With regard to this clone: Its specificity is not known.

The CDR3 spans 14 residues. CDR1 and CDR2 (germline): MNHNY, SVGAGI (reference sequence). Between the trimmed V and J ends, which lost 2 bases and 2 bases, there was a span of 10 bases. Profiled with immunoSEQ multiplex PCR; TCRdb holds only in-frame clones, not every one. Here the sample spans some 170,000 clones, about nine tenths being singletons. The source is a woman between 25 and 40 years old in good health and CMV-seronegative. The V and J genes are TRBV6-6 and TRBJ2-7, with D possibly matching TRBD2 (6 bases). The sequenced sample consisted of PBMCs. This CDR3 is CASSYRGSAYEQYF. The CDR3 DNA sequence: TGTGCCAGCAGTTACCGGGGGTCGGCCTACGAGCAGTACTTC.